The T cell receptor (beta chain) described here comes from a study of identical twins. This clonotype was counted at least ten times. TCRdb re-called the 5' RACE reads through MiXCR, storing one row per CDR3 protein. This sample has around 200,000 distinct CDR3 sequences, with approximately 9% found just once. The V and J ends lost 2 bases and 2 bases respectively, with 10 bases between them. CDR1 and CDR2 from the germline V gene are SEHNR and FQNEAQ (reference sequence). The CDR3 spans 15 residues. What was sequenced was memory (CD45RO+) T cells sorted from blood. The clonotype comes from a young woman in good health. The chain employs TRBV7-9 and TRBJ1-3; D is unresolved. The CDR3: CASSLSQAAGNTIYF. In DNA, the CDR3 is TGTGCCAGCAGCTTATCCCAGGCTGCTGGAAACACCATATATTTT.